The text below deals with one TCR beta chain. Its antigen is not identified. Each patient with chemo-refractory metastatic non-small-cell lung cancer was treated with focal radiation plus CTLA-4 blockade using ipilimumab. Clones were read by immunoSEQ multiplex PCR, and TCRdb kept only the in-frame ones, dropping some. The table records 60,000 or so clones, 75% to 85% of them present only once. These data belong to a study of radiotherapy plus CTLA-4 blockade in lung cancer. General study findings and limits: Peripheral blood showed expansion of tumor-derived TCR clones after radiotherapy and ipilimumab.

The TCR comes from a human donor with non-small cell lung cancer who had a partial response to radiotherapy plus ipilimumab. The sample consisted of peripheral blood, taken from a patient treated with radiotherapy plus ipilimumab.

The CDR3 region has the DNA TGTGCCAGCTCACCACGTGCAGGGGGCGGGGAGACCCAGTACTTC. It encodes CASSPRAGGGETQYF. The J gene is TRBJ2-5, the V gene TRBV18, with 8 positions matching TRBD1. Per the germline V gene, CDR1 is KGHSH and CDR2 is LQKENI. The CDR3 loop spans 15 amino acids. Trimming took 1 base from V and 5 from J; bases not matched to a gene: 6.